The clone carrying this TCR beta chain was recorded a few times. Its antigen is currently unknown. This specimen belongs to a study of beta chain features in type 1 diabetes. CDR1 and CDR2 from the germline V gene are LNHDA and SQIVND (reference sequence). V lost 6 bases, J lost 6 bases, and 7 bases stayed unmatched. This CDR3 is 14 amino acids long. Study-wide points: A moderate, significant TCRB CDR3 shortening appeared in type 1 diabetes across four CD4+ subsets.

Since all of the isolated RNA was reverse transcribed, expressed TCRB transcripts were what got sequenced. Measured with immunoSEQ multiplex PCR; TCRdb has only the in-frame clones, and not every one. The sample lists under 200,000 clones, around a tenth seen once, with more than 0.45% in the top ten. The sequenced sample consisted of central memory CD4+ T cells from blood. The sequence was obtained from a man aged 30 to 45 with type 1 diabetes. V is TRBV19 and J is TRBJ1-5, with TRBD1 matching over 8 bases. DNA of the CDR3: TGTGCCAGTAGCGGACAGGGAGGGGGTCAGCCCCAGCATTTT. It specifies CASSGQGGGQPQHF. Full variable domain (missing parts from reference TRBV19 and TRBJ1-5): DGGITQSPKYLFRKEGQNVTLSCEQNLNHDAMYWYRQDPGQGLRLIYYSQIVNDFQKGDIAEGYSVSREKKESFPLTVTSAQKNPTAFYLCASSGQGGGQPQHFGDGTRLSIL.